This TCR beta chain was recovered during a study of Graves' ophthalmopathy and Graves' hyperthyroidism. Whole-study results and caveats: Thyroid clonotypes that were expanded above 0.001 frequency mostly also appeared in blood. The model achieved about 67% sensitivity and approximately 74% specificity for ophthalmopathy progression. A model of 13 signatures distinguished ophthalmopathy from stable hyperthyroidism at approximately 90% sensitivity and roughly 82% specificity.

Clinical symptoms, serum thyroxine, TRAb, thyroid ultrasound and orbital computed tomography were relied on for diagnosis. Transcripts of RNA were the source for amplifying TCR beta CDR3 regions. First-round RT-PCR used HTBI primers; second-round multiplex PCR followed. Each CDR3 protein is one row after TCRdb ran MiXCR on the multiplex PCR reads. In the table there are 450,000 to 600,000 distinct CDR3 sequences, just under 40% of which are singletons. As regards this clonotype: The antigen remains unidentified.

V lost 5 bases and J 5 bases, leaving 21 bases between the germline ends. The germline V gene encodes CDR1 SGHTA and CDR2 FQGNSA. This CDR3 comprises 16 residues. The sample taken for sequencing was peripheral blood or thyroid tissue (not recorded which). This clonotype was obtained from an adult man with Graves' hyperthyroidism. This chain connects TRBV7-2 to TRBJ2-5; D might be TRBD2 (5 bases). CDR3 bases: TGTGCCAGCAGCACCGGCGCTAGCAGGAGAGGGGAGACCCAGTACTTC. As protein: CASSTGASRRGETQYF.